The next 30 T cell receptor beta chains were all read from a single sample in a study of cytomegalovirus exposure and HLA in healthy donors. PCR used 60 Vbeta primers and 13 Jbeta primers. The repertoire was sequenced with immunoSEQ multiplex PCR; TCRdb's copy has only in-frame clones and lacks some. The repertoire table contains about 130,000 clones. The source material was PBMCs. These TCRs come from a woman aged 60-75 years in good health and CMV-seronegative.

CDR3 sequence: CASSIDLRTGYGYTF. The CDR3 DNA follows: TGTGCCAGTAGTATAGATCTCAGGACAGGCTATGGCTACACCTTC. This chain uses TRBV19 with TRBJ1-2; 7 bases are a match to TRBD1. The germline V gene has CDR1 LNHDA and CDR2 SQIVND (reference sequence). V lost 0 bases and J lost 4; bases outside the gene matches: 5. The CDR3 is 15 residues long.

CDR3 bases: TGTGCCAGCAGCTTGGGCGGTACCAATGAGCAGTTCTTC. Its protein is CASSLGGTNEQFF. The V call is TRBV5-4, the J call TRBJ2-1; D is undetermined. From germline, CDR1 is SGHNT and CDR2 YYREEE (reference sequence). V shed 0 bases and J shed 6 bases, with 7 bases lying between them. The length of the CDR3 is 13 residues.

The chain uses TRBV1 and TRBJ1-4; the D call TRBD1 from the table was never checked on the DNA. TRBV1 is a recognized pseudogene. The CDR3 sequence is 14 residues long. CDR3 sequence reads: CTSSPGRGRKKLFF. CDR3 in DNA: TGCACCAGCAGCCCCGGCAGGGGGAGGAAAAAACTGTTTTTT.

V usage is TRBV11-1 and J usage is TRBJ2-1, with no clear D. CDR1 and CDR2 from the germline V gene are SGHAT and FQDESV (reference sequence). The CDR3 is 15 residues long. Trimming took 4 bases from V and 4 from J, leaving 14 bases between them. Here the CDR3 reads CASSSPAQPYNEQFF. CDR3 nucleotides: TGTGCCAGCAGCTCACCTGCACAACCGTACAATGAGCAGTTCTTC.

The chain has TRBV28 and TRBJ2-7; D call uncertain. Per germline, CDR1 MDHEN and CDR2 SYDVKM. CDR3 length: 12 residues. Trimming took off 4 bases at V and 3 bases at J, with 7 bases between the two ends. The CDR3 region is CASSWADYEQYF. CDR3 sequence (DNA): TGTGCCAGCAGTTGGGCCGACTACGAGCAGTACTTC.

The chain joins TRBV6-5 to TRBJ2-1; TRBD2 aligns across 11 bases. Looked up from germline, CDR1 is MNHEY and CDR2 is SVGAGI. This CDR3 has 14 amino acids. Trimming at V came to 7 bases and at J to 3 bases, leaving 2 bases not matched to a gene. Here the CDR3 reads CASNGLAGYNEQFF. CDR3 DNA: TGTGCCAGCAACGGACTAGCGGGCTACAATGAGCAGTTCTTC.

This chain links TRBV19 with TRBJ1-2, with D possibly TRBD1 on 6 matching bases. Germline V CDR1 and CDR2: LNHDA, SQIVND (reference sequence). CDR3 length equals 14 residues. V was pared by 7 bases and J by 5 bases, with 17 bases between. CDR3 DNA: TGTGCCAGTAAGGACAGCGGGGGTCCGTATGGCTACACCTTC. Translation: CASKDSGGPYGYTF.

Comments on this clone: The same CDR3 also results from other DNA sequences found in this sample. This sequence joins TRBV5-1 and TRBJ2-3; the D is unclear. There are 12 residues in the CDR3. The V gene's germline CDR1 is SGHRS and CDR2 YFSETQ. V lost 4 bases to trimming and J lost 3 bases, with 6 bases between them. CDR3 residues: CASSPSTDTQYF. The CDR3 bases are TGCGCCAGCAGCCCCAGTACAGATACGCAGTATTTT.

The CDR3 reads CASSLQGSGELFF. For the CDR3, the DNA is TGTGCCAGCAGCTTACAGGGGTCCGGGGAGCTGTTTTTT. V and J are TRBV9 and TRBJ2-2; 7 bases are a match to TRBD1. This CDR3 is built from 13 residues. V was pared by 4 bases and J by 6 bases, with 3 bases of the junction left unmatched. From germline, CDR1 is SGDLS and CDR2 YYNGEE.

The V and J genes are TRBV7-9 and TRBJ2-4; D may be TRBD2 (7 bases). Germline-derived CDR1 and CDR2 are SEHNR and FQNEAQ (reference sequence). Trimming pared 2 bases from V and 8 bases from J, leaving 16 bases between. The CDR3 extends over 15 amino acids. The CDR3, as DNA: TGTGCCAGCAGCTTACCTGGGGGGGGCATGGACATTCAGTACTTC. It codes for CASSLPGGGMDIQYF.

The chain's CDR3 is CASRPTNRFAGANVLTF. CDR3 in DNA: TGTGCCAGTAGGCCGACCAACAGGTTCGCTGGGGCCAACGTCCTGACTTTC. V gene TRBV19 combines with J gene TRBJ2-6, with D possibly TRBD1 on 5 matching bases. Between the trimmed V and J ends, which lost 6 bases and 2 bases, there was a span of 17 bases. CDR1 and CDR2 from the germline V gene are LNHDA and SQIVND (reference sequence). The CDR3 spans 17 residues.

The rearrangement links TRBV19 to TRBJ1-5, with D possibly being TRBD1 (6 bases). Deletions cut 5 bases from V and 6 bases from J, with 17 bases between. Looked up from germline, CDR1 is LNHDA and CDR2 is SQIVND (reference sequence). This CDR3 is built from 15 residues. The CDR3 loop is CASSSGRGAGQPQHF. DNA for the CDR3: TGTGCCAGTAGTTCCGGCAGGGGCGCAGGTCAGCCCCAGCATTTT.

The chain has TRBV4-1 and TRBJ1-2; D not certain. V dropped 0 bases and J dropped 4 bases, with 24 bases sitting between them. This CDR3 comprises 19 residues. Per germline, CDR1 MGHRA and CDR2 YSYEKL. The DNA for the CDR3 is TGCGCCAGCAGCCAAGATGCCCCGTTGTTTGGGAGACGATTCTATGGCTACACCTTC. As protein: CASSQDAPLFGRRFYGYTF.

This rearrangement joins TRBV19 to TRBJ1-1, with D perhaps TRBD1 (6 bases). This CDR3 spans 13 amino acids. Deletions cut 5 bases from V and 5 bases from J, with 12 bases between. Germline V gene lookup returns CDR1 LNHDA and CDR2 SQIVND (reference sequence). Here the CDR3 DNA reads TGTGCCAGTAGTCAGGGGCGAAGGACTGAAGCTTTCTTT. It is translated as CASSQGRRTEAFF.

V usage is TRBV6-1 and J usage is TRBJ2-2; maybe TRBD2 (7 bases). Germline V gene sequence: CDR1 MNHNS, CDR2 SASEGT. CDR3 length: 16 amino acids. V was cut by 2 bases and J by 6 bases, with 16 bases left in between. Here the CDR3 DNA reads TGTGCCAGCAGTGAAATAGGGGGGGGAGCCTCCGGGGAGCTGTTTTTT. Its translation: CASSEIGGGASGELFF.

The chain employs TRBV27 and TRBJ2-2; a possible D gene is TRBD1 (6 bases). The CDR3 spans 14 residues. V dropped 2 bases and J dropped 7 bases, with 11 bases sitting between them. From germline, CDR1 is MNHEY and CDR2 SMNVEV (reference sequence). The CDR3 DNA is TGTGCCAGCAGTTTAATTGGGGGCGACGGGGAGCTGTTTTTT. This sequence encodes CASSLIGGDGELFF.

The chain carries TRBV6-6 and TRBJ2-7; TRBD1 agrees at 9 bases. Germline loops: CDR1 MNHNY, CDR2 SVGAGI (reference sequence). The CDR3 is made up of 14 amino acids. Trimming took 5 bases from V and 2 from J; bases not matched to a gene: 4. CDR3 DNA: TGTGCCAGCAGTACCCGACAGGGGGCCTACGAGCAGTACTTC. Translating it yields CASSTRQGAYEQYF.

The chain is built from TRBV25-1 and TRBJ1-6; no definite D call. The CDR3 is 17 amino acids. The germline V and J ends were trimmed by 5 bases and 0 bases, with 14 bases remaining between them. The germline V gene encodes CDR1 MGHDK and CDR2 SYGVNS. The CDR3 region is CASSSAALSSYNSPLHF. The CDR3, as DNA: TGTGCCAGCAGTAGCGCTGCCCTGAGCTCCTATAATTCACCCCTCCACTTT.

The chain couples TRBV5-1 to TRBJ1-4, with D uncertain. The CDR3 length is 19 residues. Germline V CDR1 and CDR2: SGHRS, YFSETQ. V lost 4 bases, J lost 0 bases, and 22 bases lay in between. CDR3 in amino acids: CASSVGIRAGSSTNEKLFF. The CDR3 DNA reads TGCGCCAGCAGCGTAGGAATAAGGGCGGGGTCCTCAACTAATGAAAAACTGTTTTTT.

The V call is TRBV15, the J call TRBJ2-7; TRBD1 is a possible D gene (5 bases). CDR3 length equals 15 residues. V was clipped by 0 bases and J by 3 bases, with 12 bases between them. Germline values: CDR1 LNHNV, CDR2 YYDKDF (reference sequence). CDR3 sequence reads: CATSRDMTENYEQYF. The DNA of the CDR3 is TGTGCCACCAGCAGAGATATGACAGAAAACTACGAGCAGTACTTC.

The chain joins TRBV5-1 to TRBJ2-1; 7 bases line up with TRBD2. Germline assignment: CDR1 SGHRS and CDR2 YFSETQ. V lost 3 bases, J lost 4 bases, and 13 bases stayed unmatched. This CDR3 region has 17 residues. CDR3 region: CASSWMGVASGYNEQFF. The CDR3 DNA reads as TGCGCCAGCAGCTGGATGGGGGTGGCTAGCGGATACAATGAGCAGTTCTTC.

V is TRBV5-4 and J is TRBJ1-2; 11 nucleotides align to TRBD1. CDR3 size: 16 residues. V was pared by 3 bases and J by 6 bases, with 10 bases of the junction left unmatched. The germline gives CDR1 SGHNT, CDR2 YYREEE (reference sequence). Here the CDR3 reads CASSSAGDRGEHGYTF. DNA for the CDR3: TGTGCCAGCAGCTCCGCGGGGGACAGGGGGGAACATGGCTACACCTTC.

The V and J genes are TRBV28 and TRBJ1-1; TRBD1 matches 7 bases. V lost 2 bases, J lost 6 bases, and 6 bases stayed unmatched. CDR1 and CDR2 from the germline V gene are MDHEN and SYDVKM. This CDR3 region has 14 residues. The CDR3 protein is CASSLTGVMAEAFF. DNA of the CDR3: TGTGCCAGCAGTTTAACAGGGGTAATGGCTGAAGCTTTCTTT.

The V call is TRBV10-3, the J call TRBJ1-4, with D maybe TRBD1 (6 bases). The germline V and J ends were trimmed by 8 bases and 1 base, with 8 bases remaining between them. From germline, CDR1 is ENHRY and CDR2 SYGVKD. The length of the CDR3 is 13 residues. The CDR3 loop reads CAIRQETNEKLFF. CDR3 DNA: TGTGCCATCCGACAGGAAACTAATGAAAAACTGTTTTTT.

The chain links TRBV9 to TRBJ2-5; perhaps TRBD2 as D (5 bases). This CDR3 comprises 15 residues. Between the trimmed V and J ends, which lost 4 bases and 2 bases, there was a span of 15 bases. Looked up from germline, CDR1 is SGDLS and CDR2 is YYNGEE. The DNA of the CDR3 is TGTGCCAGCAGCCCCCGGGGTGGGGAACAAGAGACCCAGTACTTC. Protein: CASSPRGGEQETQYF.

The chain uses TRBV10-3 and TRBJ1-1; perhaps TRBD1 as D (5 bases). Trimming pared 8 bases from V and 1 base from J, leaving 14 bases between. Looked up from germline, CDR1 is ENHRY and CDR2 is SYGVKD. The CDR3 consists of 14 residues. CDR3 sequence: CAIGGLTGNTEAFF. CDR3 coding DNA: TGTGCCATCGGAGGGTTAACAGGGAACACTGAAGCTTTCTTT.

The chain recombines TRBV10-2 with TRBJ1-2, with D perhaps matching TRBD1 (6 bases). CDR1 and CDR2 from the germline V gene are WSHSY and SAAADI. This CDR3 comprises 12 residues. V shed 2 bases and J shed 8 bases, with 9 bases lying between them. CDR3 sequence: CASSEGGGGYTF. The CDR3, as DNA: TGCGCCAGCAGTGAGGGGGGCGGGGGCTACACCTTC.

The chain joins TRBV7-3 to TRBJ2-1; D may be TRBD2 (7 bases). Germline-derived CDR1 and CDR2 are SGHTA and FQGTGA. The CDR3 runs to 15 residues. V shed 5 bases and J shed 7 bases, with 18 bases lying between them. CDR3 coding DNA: TGTGCCAGCAGCCGTGGGGGGGCAGGGGCAAATGAGCAGTTCTTC. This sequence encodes CASSRGGAGANEQFF.

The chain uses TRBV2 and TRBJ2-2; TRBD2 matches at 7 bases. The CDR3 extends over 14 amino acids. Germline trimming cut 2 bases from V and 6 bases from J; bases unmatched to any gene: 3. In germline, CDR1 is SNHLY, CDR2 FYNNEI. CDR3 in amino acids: CASSELAAPGELFF. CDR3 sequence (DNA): TGTGCCAGCAGTGAACTAGCGGCGCCCGGGGAGCTGTTTTTT. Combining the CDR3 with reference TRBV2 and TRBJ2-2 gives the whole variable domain EPEVTQTPSHQVTQMGQEVILRCVPISNHLYFYWYRQILGQKVEFLVSFYNNEISEKSEIFDDQFSVERPDGSNFTLKIRSTKLEDSAMYFCASSELAAPGELFFGEGSRLTVL.

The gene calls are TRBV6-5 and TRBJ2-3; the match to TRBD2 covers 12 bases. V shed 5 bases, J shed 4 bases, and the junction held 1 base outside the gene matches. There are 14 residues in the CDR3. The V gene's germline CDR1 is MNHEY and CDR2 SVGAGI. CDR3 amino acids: CASSLAGGADTQYF. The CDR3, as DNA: TGTGCCAGCAGTCTAGCGGGGGGGGCAGATACGCAGTATTTT.